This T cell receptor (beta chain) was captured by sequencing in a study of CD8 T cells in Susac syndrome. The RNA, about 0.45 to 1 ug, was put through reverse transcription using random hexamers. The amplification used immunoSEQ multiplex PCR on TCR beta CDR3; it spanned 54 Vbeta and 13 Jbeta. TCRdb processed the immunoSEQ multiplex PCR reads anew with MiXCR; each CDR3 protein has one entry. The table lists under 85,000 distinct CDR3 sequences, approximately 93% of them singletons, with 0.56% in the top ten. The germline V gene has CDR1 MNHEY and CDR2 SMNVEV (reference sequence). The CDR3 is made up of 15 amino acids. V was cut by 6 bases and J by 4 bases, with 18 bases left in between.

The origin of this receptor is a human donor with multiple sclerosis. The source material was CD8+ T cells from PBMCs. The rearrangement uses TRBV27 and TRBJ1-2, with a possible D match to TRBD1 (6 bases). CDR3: CASSPGEGGGYGYTF. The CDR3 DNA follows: TGTGCCAGCAGCCCCGGGGAGGGGGGAGGCTATGGCTACACCTTC.